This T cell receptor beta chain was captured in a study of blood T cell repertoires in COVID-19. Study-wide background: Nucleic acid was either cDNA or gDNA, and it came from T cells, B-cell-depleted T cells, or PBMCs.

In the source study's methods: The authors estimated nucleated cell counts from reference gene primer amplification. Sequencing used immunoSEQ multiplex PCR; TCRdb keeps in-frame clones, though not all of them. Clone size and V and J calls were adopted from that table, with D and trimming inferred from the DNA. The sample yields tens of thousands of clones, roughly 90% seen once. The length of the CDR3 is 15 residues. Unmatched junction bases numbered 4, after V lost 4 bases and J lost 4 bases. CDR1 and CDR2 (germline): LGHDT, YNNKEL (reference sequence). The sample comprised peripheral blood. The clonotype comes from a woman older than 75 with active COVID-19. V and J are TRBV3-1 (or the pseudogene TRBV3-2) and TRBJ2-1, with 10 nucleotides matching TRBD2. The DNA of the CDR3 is TGTGCCAGCAGCCTAGGAGCGGGAGGGTACAATGAGCAGTTCTTC. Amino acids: CASSLGAGGYNEQFF.